Listed here are 28 T cell receptor beta chains from one sample, sequenced in a study of blood T cell repertoires in COVID-19. Clones were read by immunoSEQ multiplex PCR, and TCRdb kept only the in-frame ones, dropping some. The data contain approximately 70,000 clones, about 90% of them singletons. Sample: peripheral blood. The receptors were gathered from a human donor in a cohort sampled during active COVID-19.

The rearrangement links TRBV7-6 to TRBJ2-7; perhaps TRBD1 as D (6 bases). The CDR3 totals 15 residues. Germline V CDR1 and CDR2: SGHVS, FNYEAQ. V lost 1 base and J 0 bases, leaving 10 bases between the germline ends. The CDR3 DNA reads as TGTGCCAGCAGCTTAGGAACAGGGAGCTCCTACGAGCAGTACTTC. Translating gives CASSLGTGSSYEQYF.

The V call is TRBV3-1 (or the pseudogene TRBV3-2), the J call TRBJ2-7; TRBD2 aligns across 10 bases. With V trimmed by 1 base and J by 4 bases, 10 bases remained unmatched. CDR1 is LGHDT and CDR2 is YNNKEL in the germline V gene (reference sequence). The CDR3 extends over 17 amino acids. The CDR3 DNA sequence: TGTGCCAGCAGCCAAGTCCAACCTTGGACTAGCGGATACGAGCAGTACTTC. Protein product: CASSQVQPWTSGYEQYF.

The V gene is TRBV11-2, the J gene TRBJ1-3, with D possibly TRBD1 on 5 matching bases. Trimming stripped 0 bases from V and 5 bases from J, with 14 bases between. The CDR3 loop spans 16 amino acids. The germline V gene encodes CDR1 SGHAT and CDR2 FQNNGV. CDR3 sequence: CASSLEARGLRNTIYF. CDR3 nucleotide sequence: TGTGCCAGCAGCTTAGAAGCAAGGGGTCTCCGAAACACCATATATTTT. Full variable domain (remainder filled in from reference TRBV11-2 and TRBJ1-3): EAGVAQSPRYKIIEKRQSVAFWCNPISGHATLYWYQQILGQGPKLLIQFQNNGVVDDSQLPKDRFSAERLKGVDSTLKIQPAKLEDSAVYLCASSLEARGLRNTIYFGEGSWLTVV.

This rearrangement joins TRBV5-3 to TRBJ1-2; 7 bases line up with TRBD1. TRBV5-3 is annotated as an ORF whose role is uncertain. The CDR3 is 15 amino acids. J lost 4 bases, V lost 0 bases, and 6 bases had no gene match. The CDR3 protein is CARSLAQGDGYGYTF. DNA of the CDR3: TGTGCCAGAAGCTTGGCCCAGGGGGACGGCTATGGCTACACCTTC.

The chain recombines TRBV24-1 with TRBJ1-1, with a possible D match to TRBD1 (5 bases). The CDR3 runs to 12 residues. The germline V and J ends were trimmed by 2 bases and 13 bases, with 13 bases remaining between them. CDR1 and CDR2 (germline): KGHDR, SFDVKD. The CDR3 coding sequence is TGTGCCACCAGTGATTATCAGGGTCGAGGTTTCTTT. This codes for CATSDYQGRGFF.

The chain employs TRBV11-2 and TRBJ1-6; D is unresolved. This CDR3 comprises 17 residues. CDR1 and CDR2 from the germline V gene are SGHAT and FQNNGV. Trimming left V 4 bases short and J 0 bases short, with 13 bases between. CDR3 sequence reads: CASSSNKGSSYNSPLHF. CDR3 bases: TGTGCCAGCAGCTCAAATAAAGGGAGCTCCTATAATTCACCCCTCCACTTT.

The chain carries TRBV5-4 and TRBJ1-1; 9 bases match TRBD1. Germline V gene sequence: CDR1 SGHNT, CDR2 YYREEE (reference sequence). The CDR3 runs 16 residues. Trimming at V came to 5 bases and at J to 2 bases, leaving 10 bases not matched to a gene. Written as DNA, the CDR3 is TGTGCCAGCAGTTCCGGGGGACAGGGATACAACACTGAAGCTTTCTTT. As protein: CASSSGGQGYNTEAFF.

The rearrangement joins TRBV29-1 to TRBJ1-1, with a possible D match to TRBD1 (6 bases). Germline V lookup: CDR1 SQVTM, CDR2 ANQGSEA. Deletions cut 4 bases from V and 0 bases from J, with 12 bases between. The CDR3 spans 14 residues. CDR3 DNA sequence: TGCAGCGTTGGACGCAGGGGCCTGAACACTGAAGCTTTCTTT. It codes for CSVGRRGLNTEAFF.

The V and J genes are TRBV7-2 and TRBJ1-2, with 7 bases aligning to TRBD1. The CDR3 has 14 amino acids. J was trimmed by 4 bases and V by 4 bases; bases with no gene match: 6. Germline CDR1 is SGHTA and CDR2 is FQGNSA. The CDR3 bases are TGTGCCAGCAGCTCCGGGACAGCCCTCTATGGCTACACCTTC. It yields the protein CASSSGTALYGYTF.

The chain carries TRBV9 and TRBJ1-3; 7 nucleotides agree with TRBD1. The V gene's germline CDR1 is SGDLS and CDR2 YYNGEE. Trimming removed 0 bases from V and 4 bases from J; junction bases left unmatched: 4. This CDR3 is 15 amino acids long. This chain's CDR3 is CASSVDSQGGNTIYF. Here the CDR3 DNA reads TGTGCCAGCAGCGTAGATTCACAGGGGGGAAACACCATATATTTT.

This sequence joins TRBV11-2 and TRBJ2-2; TRBD2 agrees at 7 bases. V dropped 5 bases and J dropped 1; count of bases not matched to a gene: 7. The CDR3 covers 16 residues. Germline CDR1 SGHAT, CDR2 FQNNGV. The CDR3 region has the DNA TGTGCCAGCAGCCCGATGTGGGGGGGGAACACCGGGGAGCTGTTTTTT. Translating gives CASSPMWGGNTGELFF.

The V and J genes are TRBV9 and TRBJ2-7; weak D call: TRBD1 (5 bases). The ends were cut back, 3 bases at V and 6 bases at J, with 16 bases in the middle. CDR3 size: 14 residues. Per germline, CDR1 SGDLS and CDR2 YYNGEE. The CDR3 region is CASSGASDRAEQYF. CDR3 nucleotides: TGTGCCAGCAGCGGCGCCTCTGACAGAGCCGAGCAGTACTTC. Full variable domain (rest looked up from reference TRBV9 and TRBJ2-7): DSGVTQTPKHLITATGQRVTLRCSPRSGDLSVYWYQQSLDQGLQFLIQYYNGEERAKGNILERFSAQQFPDLHSELNLSSLELGDSALYFCASSGASDRAEQYFGPGTRLTVT.

This CDR3 is CASSPVMARYTEAFF. For the CDR3, the DNA is TGTGCCAGCAGCCCCGTTATGGCCCGATACACTGAAGCTTTCTTT. V is TRBV7-9 and J is TRBJ1-1; D not certain. Germline V gene lookup returns CDR1 SEHNR and CDR2 FQNEAQ (reference sequence). CDR3 length: 15 residues. With 5 bases removed from V and 3 bases from J, the gap between germline ends came to 16 bases. The full variable domain, its missing parts supplied by reference TRBV7-9 and TRBJ1-1, is DTGVSQNPRHKITKRGQNVTFRCDPISEHNRLYWYRQTLGQGPEFLTYFQNEAQLEKSRLLSDRFSAERPKGSFSTLEIQRTEQGDSAMYLCASSPVMARYTEAFFGQGTRLTVV.

The J gene is TRBJ1-1, the V gene TRBV5-3; 7 bases match TRBD1. TRBV5-3 carries the ORF label, with uncertain function. V shed 8 bases and J 6 bases; nucleotides not matched to a gene: 4. The CDR3 totals 11 residues. CDR3 DNA sequence: TGTGCCAGGTCAGGGGGGCCTGAAGCTTTCTTT. Translated: CARSGGPEAFF.

The rearrangement uses TRBV6-2 or TRBV6-3 and TRBJ2-5, with 7 nucleotides matching TRBD2. The CDR3 is 16 amino acids. J lost 2 bases, V lost 4 bases, and 10 bases had no gene match. Germline CDR1 and CDR2: MNHEY and SVGEGT. In nucleotides, the CDR3 is TGTGCCAGCAGTTCCCTTCGGGGGGTGATACAAGAGACCCAGTACTTC. Amino acids: CASSSLRGVIQETQYF.

This chain links TRBV28 with TRBJ1-2, with 7 bases identical to TRBD1. V gave up 9 bases and J gave up 6 bases; unmatched junction bases: 4. This CDR3 is built from 11 residues. Germline CDR1 and CDR2: MDHEN and SYDVKM. The CDR3 spells CASGQEDGYTF. CDR3 nucleotide sequence: TGTGCCAGTGGACAGGAAGATGGCTACACCTTC.

This chain connects TRBV27 to TRBJ2-7; tentative D call: TRBD1 (5 bases). The CDR3 length is 13 residues. Germline V lookup: CDR1 MNHEY, CDR2 SMNVEV (reference sequence). Trimming pared 5 bases from V and 0 bases from J, leaving 8 bases between. CDR3 sequence: CASSPDSSYEQYF. The CDR3 DNA reads as TGTGCCAGCAGTCCCGACAGCTCCTACGAGCAGTACTTC.

The table lists this clone with a few counts. V is TRBV5-1 and J is TRBJ2-7; 12 bases align to TRBD2. V gave up 2 bases and J gave up 1 base; unmatched junction bases: 7. The CDR3 loop spans 17 amino acids. CDR1 is SGHRS and CDR2 is YFSETQ in the germline V gene. CDR3 sequence (DNA): TGCGCCAGCAGCTTCCCTAGCGGGGGGGCGGCTTCCTACGAGCAGTACTTC. Translating it yields CASSFPSGGAASYEQYF.

The CDR3 spells CASSPPLGAPTEAFF. For the CDR3, the DNA is TGTGCCAGCAGCCCCCCTTTGGGGGCGCCTACTGAAGCTTTCTTT. The rearrangement links TRBV11-2 to TRBJ1-1; D possibly corresponds to TRBD1 (6 bases). The CDR3 covers 15 residues. CDR1 is SGHAT, CDR2 FQNNGV, per germline. V lost 5 bases to trimming and J lost 5 bases, with 18 bases between them.

This sequence joins TRBV28 and TRBJ1-2, with a weak D call TRBD1 (5 bases). The CDR3 extends over 14 amino acids. CDR1 and CDR2 from the germline V gene are MDHEN and SYDVKM. Trimming removed 7 bases at V and 1 base at J, with 13 bases between. The chain's CDR3 is CASTQLGGNYGYTF. The CDR3 DNA sequence: TGTGCCAGCACTCAACTCGGGGGTAACTATGGCTACACCTTC.

The V gene is TRBV3-1 (or the pseudogene TRBV3-2), the J gene TRBJ1-2; D might be TRBD1 (5 bases). The V and J ends lost 0 bases and 5 bases respectively, with 10 bases between them. The CDR3 runs 14 residues. Germline V gene sequence: CDR1 LGHDT, CDR2 YNNKEL (reference sequence). The CDR3 reads CASSQEQASYGYTF. CDR3 sequence (DNA): TGTGCCAGCAGCCAAGAACAGGCGTCATATGGCTACACCTTC.

The chain has TRBV6-5 and TRBJ2-7; TRBD1 aligns across 7 bases. The CDR3 extends over 14 amino acids. Germline lookup yields CDR1 MNHEY and CDR2 SVGAGI. V lost 0 bases, J lost 2 bases, and 1 base stayed unmatched. CDR3 region: CASSYSGTAYEQYF. The CDR3 DNA is TGTGCCAGCAGTTACTCGGGGACAGCCTACGAGCAGTACTTC.

The gene calls are TRBV7-2 and TRBJ2-1; TRBD2 aligns across 8 bases. The CDR3 consists of 15 residues. The V gene end was trimmed by 5 bases and the J gene end by 10 bases; junction bases not matched to a gene: 13. Germline CDR1 SGHTA, CDR2 FQGNSA. This CDR3 reads CASSPVAGGAGEQFF. CDR3 nucleotides: TGTGCCAGCAGCCCCGTGGCGGGGGGCGCAGGGGAGCAGTTCTTC.

This sequence joins TRBV7-2 and TRBJ2-7; possibly TRBD2 for D (5 bases). CDR3 length equals 14 residues. V lost 0 bases, J lost 5 bases, and 11 bases lay in between. Germline CDR1 is SGHTA and CDR2 is FQGNSA. The CDR3 spells CASSLALQTNEQYF. The CDR3 nucleotides read TGTGCCAGCAGCTTAGCGCTCCAGACTAACGAGCAGTACTTC.

The chain joins TRBV18 to TRBJ1-1, with TRBD1 as a possible D gene (6 bases). CDR1 KGHSH and CDR2 LQKENI come from the germline V gene. The CDR3 runs to 15 residues. V was pared by 3 bases and J by 4 bases, with 15 bases between. CDR3 sequence: CASSPPTGRGTEAFF. The CDR3 coding sequence is TGTGCCAGCTCACCGCCAACAGGGCGAGGCACTGAAGCTTTCTTT.

The CDR3 sequence is CASSWETPGANVLTF. The CDR3 region has the DNA TGCGCCAGCAGCTGGGAGACACCTGGGGCCAACGTCCTGACTTTC. V and J are TRBV5-1 and TRBJ2-6; a possible D gene is TRBD2 (5 bases). The CDR3 extends over 15 amino acids. The germline V and J ends were trimmed by 3 bases and 2 bases, with 9 bases remaining between them. Germline V gene data show CDR1 as SGHRS and CDR2 as YFSETQ.

The rearrangement links TRBV5-6 to TRBJ1-1; D gene ambiguous. V lost 0 bases and J lost 6, with 9 bases in between. This CDR3 contains 13 residues. Germline CDR1 is SGHDT and CDR2 is YYEEEE. The CDR3 loop reads CASSLGRAPEAFF. CDR3 DNA sequence: TGTGCCAGCAGCTTGGGGAGGGCCCCTGAAGCTTTCTTT.

The V call is TRBV11-2, the J call TRBJ2-2; tentative D call: TRBD1 (6 bases). The CDR3 is 15 amino acids. Germline-derived CDR1 and CDR2 are SGHAT and FQNNGV. V was cut by 5 bases and J by 8 bases, with 18 bases left in between. The CDR3 here is CASSLGHRVGGELFF. CDR3 bases: TGTGCCAGCAGCCTAGGGCACAGGGTAGGAGGGGAGCTGTTTTTT.